The entry below describes one TCR beta chain. As yet, its antigen is unknown. Sequencing ends 3 residues short of the CDR3 end; the germline J gene provides the rest. The CDR3 totals 16 residues. V lost 4 bases and J lost 1; bases outside the gene matches: 6. The germline gives CDR1 SNHLY, CDR2 FYNNEI. Sequencing used immunoSEQ multiplex PCR; TCRdb keeps in-frame clones, though not all of them. Seen in this sample are 45,000 to 55,000 clones; the ten most common clones hold 0.8% to 1%. This entry comes from a study of T cells in women clearing cervical HPV infection. Study information: Cases were women with histologically confirmed HPV16-related CIN3 or worse, including 2 invasive cancers.

Study outcomes and limitations: TRBV6-7 relative abundance averaged roughly 0.099% in cases and 0.16% in controls. CIN3+ cases had significantly higher TCR repertoire richness than controls, but evenness did not differ.

This chain connects TRBV2 to TRBJ1-5; TRBD1 agrees at 8 bases. The TCR sequence derives from a woman between 18 and 70 years old with a cervical HPV16 infection that either progressed to CIN3+ or cleared (not recorded which). The sample comprised blood buffy coat. Incomplete CDR3 DNA: TGTGCCAGCAGTGGTTCAGGGGGCGGGAGCAATCAGCCC. Amino acid sequence: CASSGSGGGSNQP. The complete CDR3 sequence is CASSGSGGGSNQPQHF.